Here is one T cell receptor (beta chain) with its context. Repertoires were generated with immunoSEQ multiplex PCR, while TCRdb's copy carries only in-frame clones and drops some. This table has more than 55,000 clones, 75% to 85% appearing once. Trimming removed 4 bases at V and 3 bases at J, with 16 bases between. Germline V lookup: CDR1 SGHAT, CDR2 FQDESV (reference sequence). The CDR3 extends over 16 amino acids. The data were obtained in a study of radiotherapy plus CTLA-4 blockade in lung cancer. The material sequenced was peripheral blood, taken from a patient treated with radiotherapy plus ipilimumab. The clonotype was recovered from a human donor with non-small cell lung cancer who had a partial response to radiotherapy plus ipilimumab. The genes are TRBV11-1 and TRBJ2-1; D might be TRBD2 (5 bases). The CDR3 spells CASSSWTAGNYNEQFF. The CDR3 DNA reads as TGTGCCAGCAGCTCCTGGACTGCCGGGAACTACAATGAGCAGTTCTTC. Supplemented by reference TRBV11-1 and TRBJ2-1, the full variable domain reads EAEVAQSPRYKITEKSQAVAFWCDPISGHATLYWYRQILGQGPELLVQFQDESVVDDSQLPKDRFSAERLKGVDSTLKIQPAELGDSAMYLCASSSWTAGNYNEQFFGPGTRLTVL.